This TCR beta chain was sequenced during a study of cytomegalovirus exposure and HLA in healthy donors. Trimming shortened V by 5 bases and J by 1 base, and 6 bases separated the two germline ends. This CDR3 is 13 amino acids long. Germline V gene sequence: CDR1 KGHSH, CDR2 LQKENI. Some clones are missing from TCRdb's copy, which holds only in-frame ones; the method was immunoSEQ multiplex PCR. The table has 150,000 to 200,000 clones, 80% to 90% seen once. This sequence originates from a woman aged 18-35 years in good health and CMV-seronegative. The chain recombines TRBV18 with TRBJ2-1, with D possibly matching TRBD2 (6 bases). The source material was PBMCs. CDR3 sequence: CASSGGSYNEQFF. The DNA for the CDR3 is TGTGCCAGCTCAGGGGGGTCCTACAATGAGCAGTTCTTC.